The 20 T cell receptor beta chains below all came from one sample that was sequenced in a study of T cells after yellow fever vaccination. MiXCR, applied by TCRdb to the 5' RACE reads, yields one record per CDR3 protein. The table has roughly 500,000 distinct CDR3 sequences, 19% seen once. The sample here was PBMCs, taken 15 days after the yellow fever booster vaccination. Every receptor here comes from a man aged 25-45 years who received the YFV17D yellow fever vaccine.

This clonotype was found a few times. The chain couples TRBV7-9 to TRBJ2-1; 9 bases line up with TRBD2. The V and J ends lost 5 bases and 3 bases, in that order; junction bases with no gene match: 8. From germline, CDR1 is SEHNR and CDR2 FQNEAQ (reference sequence). The CDR3 runs 16 residues. In DNA, the CDR3 is TGTGCCAGCAGCCCCAGTAGCGGGAGCCTCTACAATGAGCAGTTCTTC. It yields the protein CASSPSSGSLYNEQFF.

Ten or more counts support this clonotype. This chain joins TRBV7-9 and TRBJ2-3; D is uncertain. The germline gives CDR1 SEHNR, CDR2 FQNEAQ (reference sequence). The V and J ends lost 6 bases and 6 bases respectively, with 10 bases between them. The CDR3 is made up of 12 amino acids. The CDR3 loop is CASSPLEDTQYF. CDR3 bases: TGTGCCAGCAGTCCCCTCGAGGATACGCAGTATTTT.

This clonotype was picked up a small number of times. The chain couples TRBV29-1 to TRBJ1-4; 7 bases align to TRBD1. Losses at the gene ends were 7 bases for V and 11 bases for J; bases not matched to a gene: 7. CDR1 and CDR2 from the germline V gene are SQVTM and ANQGSEA. The CDR3 loop spans 11 amino acids. DNA of the CDR3: TGCAGCGGAAACAGGGGAGGGAAACTGTTTTTT. This codes for CSGNRGGKLFF.

The rearrangement joins TRBV7-8 to TRBJ2-7; D is ambiguous. The ends were cut back, 0 bases at V and 4 bases at J, with 13 bases in the middle. Per germline, CDR1 SGHVS and CDR2 FQNEAQ. This CDR3 is built from 15 residues. Here the CDR3 reads CASSLAAPPIYEQYF. The CDR3 nucleotides are TGTGCCAGCAGCTTAGCGGCGCCTCCTATTTACGAGCAGTACTTC. Variable domain in full (rest from reference TRBV7-8 and TRBJ2-7): GAGVSQSPRYKVAKRGQDVALRCDPISGHVSLFWYQQALGQGPEFLTYFQNEAQLDKSGLPSDRFFAERPEGSVSTLKIQRTQQEDSAVYLCASSLAAPPIYEQYFGPGTRLTVT.

The chain carries TRBV12-3 or TRBV12-4 and TRBJ1-5; D ambiguous. The CDR3 sequence is 12 residues long. The V end was cut by 6 bases, the J end by 13 bases, with 16 bases between. The CDR3 loop reads CASSPTGVSQHF. The CDR3 bases are TGTGCCAGCAGCCCAACCGGGGTCAGTCAGCATTTT.

The rearrangement joins TRBV27 to TRBJ2-2, with D possibly matching TRBD2 (5 bases). From germline, CDR1 is MNHEY and CDR2 SMNVEV (reference sequence). This CDR3 region has 18 residues. Deletions cut 0 bases from V and 3 bases from J, with 17 bases between. CDR3 nucleotides: TGTGCCAGCAGTTTATCACCTCCGACTATGTCATACACCGGGGAGCTGTTTTTT. Residues: CASSLSPPTMSYTGELFF.

This clonotype turned up a few times. This chain uses TRBV6-2 or TRBV6-3 with TRBJ2-7; 8 nucleotides align to TRBD1. The germline V gene encodes CDR1 MNHEY and CDR2 SVGEGT. The CDR3 contains 13 residues. V trimming: 6 bases; J trimming: 1 base; junction bases outside the gene matches: 2. The CDR3, as DNA: TGTGCCAGCAGACGACAGGGGTCCTACGAGCAGTACTTC. Protein product: CASRRQGSYEQYF.

This clonotype has a handful of counts. The chain is built from TRBV18 and TRBJ2-7; 7 nucleotides line up with TRBD2. Germline V gene lookup returns CDR1 KGHSH and CDR2 LQKENI. CDR3 size: 16 residues. V shed 3 bases, J shed 4 bases, and the junction held 12 bases outside the gene matches. CDR3 in DNA: TGTGCCAGCTCACCCCGGGCTAGCGGTAAGATGTACGAGCAGTACTTC. Translating it yields CASSPRASGKMYEQYF.

The J gene is TRBJ2-1, the V gene TRBV20-1; D is possibly TRBD2 (7 bases). The CDR3 totals 14 residues. Germline loops: CDR1 DFQATT, CDR2 SNEGSKA (reference sequence). The V end lost 4 bases, the J end lost 8 bases, and 18 bases lay between the germline ends. The CDR3 DNA sequence: TGCAGTGCTATAACAGGGACGGGGGGCGATGAGCAGTTCTTC. Amino acid sequence: CSAITGTGGDEQFF.

This clonotype came up a few times. The J gene is TRBJ2-3, the V gene TRBV12-5; unclear D gene. Germline-derived CDR1 and CDR2 are LGHNT and FRNRAP. V lost 1 base and J lost 0, with 8 bases in between. The CDR3 spans 15 residues. CDR3 residues: CASGLGQTSTDTQYF. The CDR3 coding sequence is TGTGCTAGTGGTTTGGGGCAGACAAGCACAGATACGCAGTATTTT.

The chain links TRBV12-3 or TRBV12-4 to TRBJ2-7; D may correspond to TRBD1 or TRBD2 (5 bases each). Trimming pared 7 bases from V and 6 bases from J, leaving 13 bases between. The CDR3 is made up of 12 amino acids. The CDR3 region is CASTRDVGEQYF. The CDR3 DNA reads as TGTGCCAGCACCCGGGACGTGGGCGAGCAGTACTTC.

In its sample, this clonotype was seen a few times. The chain couples TRBV6-5 to TRBJ2-2, with D hard to call. CDR1 and CDR2 from the germline V gene are MNHEY and SVGAGI. Trimming cost V 2 bases and J 0 bases, with 7 bases left between them. This CDR3 region has 15 residues. The CDR3 loop reads CASSYQNANTGELFF. CDR3 in DNA: TGTGCCAGCAGTTACCAAAACGCGAACACCGGGGAGCTGTTTTTT.

The chain carries TRBV7-2 and TRBJ2-7; D not resolved. V lost 1 base and J lost 3, with 10 bases in between. Looked up from germline, CDR1 is SGHTA and CDR2 is FQGNSA. The CDR3 has 14 amino acids. CDR3: CASSLGIANYEQYF. For the CDR3, the DNA is TGTGCCAGCAGCTTAGGGATAGCCAACTACGAGCAGTACTTC.

This clonotype was counted a few times. This sequence joins TRBV7-2 and TRBJ1-6; the D is unclear. V was pared by 4 bases and J by 7 bases, with 5 bases between. This CDR3 is built from 12 residues. Looked up from germline, CDR1 is SGHTA and CDR2 is FQGNSA. The CDR3 sequence is CASSWLNSPLHF. DNA of the CDR3: TGTGCCAGCAGCTGGCTGAATTCACCCCTCCACTTT.

There are a few counts of this clonotype. The V gene is TRBV20-1, the J gene TRBJ2-7; weak D call: TRBD2 (5 bases). V was pared by 3 bases and J by 4 bases, with 7 bases between. The CDR3 extends over 11 amino acids. The germline V gene encodes CDR1 DFQATT and CDR2 SNEGSKA (reference sequence). CDR3 loop: CSASGEYEQYF. CDR3 nucleotide sequence: TGCAGTGCTAGTGGGGAGTACGAGCAGTACTTC.

This clonotype has more than one count but fewer than ten. The chain recombines TRBV7-3 with TRBJ1-1; D is possibly TRBD1 (5 bases). The CDR3 extends over 16 amino acids. Trimming removed 4 bases from V and 4 bases from J, with 19 bases in between. Looked up from germline, CDR1 is SGHTA and CDR2 is FQGTGA. CDR3 bases: TGTGCCAGCAGCTCTCAACCGGGGGGTCGCGCCACTGAAGCTTTCTTT. It is translated as CASSSQPGGRATEAFF.

This clonotype showed up just once. V gene TRBV27 combines with J gene TRBJ2-1, with 10 bases aligning to TRBD2. In germline, CDR1 is MNHEY, CDR2 SMNVEV (reference sequence). V lost 4 bases to trimming and J lost 6 bases; unmatched junction nucleotides: 6. This CDR3 comprises 15 residues. This CDR3 is CASSSTRLAGNEQFF. CDR3 in DNA: TGTGCCAGCAGTTCGACGAGACTAGCGGGCAATGAGCAGTTCTTC.

This clonotype was counted only a few times. V and J are TRBV4-3 and TRBJ1-5; no reliable D call. CDR3 length: 13 amino acids. From germline, CDR1 is LGHNA and CDR2 YSLEER. The V end lost 0 bases, the J end lost 4 bases, and 4 bases lay between the germline ends. The CDR3 reads CASSQDPNQPQHF. Written as DNA, the CDR3 is TGCGCCAGCAGCCAAGACCCTAATCAGCCCCAGCATTTT.

V gene TRBV28 combines with J gene TRBJ2-3, with 10 bases aligning to TRBD1. The germline V gene encodes CDR1 MDHEN and CDR2 SYDVKM. After removal of 5 bases from V and 1 base from J, the junction contained 3 bases not matched to a gene. The CDR3 loop spans 15 amino acids. DNA of the CDR3: TGTGCCAGCAGTCTCGGGACAGGGGGCACAGATACGCAGTATTTT. It encodes CASSLGTGGTDTQYF.

This chain uses TRBV3-1 with TRBJ2-4; maybe TRBD2 (6 bases). The CDR3 is 17 amino acids. Germline CDR1 is LGHDT and CDR2 is YNNKEL (reference sequence). V was pared by 0 bases and J by 0 bases, with 12 bases between. CDR3: CASSQDGAGLAKNIQYF. In DNA, the CDR3 is TGTGCCAGCAGCCAAGATGGGGCGGGACTAGCCAAAAACATTCAGTACTTC. Supplemented by reference TRBV3-1 and TRBJ2-4, the full variable domain reads DTAVSQTPKYLVTQMGNDKSIKCEQNLGHDTMYWYKQDSKKFLKIMFSYNNKELIINETVPNRFSPKSPDKAHLNLHINSLELGDSAVYFCASSQDGAGLAKNIQYFGAGTRLSVL.